This T cell receptor (beta chain) derives from a study of blood T cells in healthy people across ages. About the study: Per every two T cells, about one barcoded beta molecule was captured by template switching.

Germline V lookup: CDR1 LGHDT, CDR2 YNNKEL (reference sequence). The ends were cut back, 0 bases at V and 4 bases at J, with 12 bases in the middle. The CDR3 length is 15 residues. A sample-barcoded 5' primer and a J-beta primer mix were used in a second PCR of roughly 7 to 11 cycles. Per sample, CDR3-containing paired-end reads numbered at least 2.5 million. TCRdb processed the 5' RACE reads anew with MiXCR; each CDR3 protein has one entry. The sample yields approximately 690,000 distinct CDR3 sequences, 58% seen once. As regards this clonotype: No antigen is known for it.

Study-wide findings and caveats: Investigators viewed diversity estimates from one million T cells as underestimates, the study reported. Naive CD4+ cells and diversity were both higher in long-lived donors than in aged donors.

The chain has TRBV3-1 and TRBJ1-2, with a weak D call TRBD1 (5 bases). The TCR originated in a man aged 60-69 years in good health. Sequences were obtained from blood. Here the CDR3 DNA reads TGTGCCAGCAGCCAAGATGTGGCAGGGTCCTATGGCTACACCTTC. Its translation is CASSQDVAGSYGYTF. The complete variable domain, with remaining parts taken from reference TRBV3-1 and TRBJ1-2, reads DTAVSQTPKYLVTQMGNDKSIKCEQNLGHDTMYWYKQDSKKFLKIMFSYNNKELIINETVPNRFSPKSPDKAHLNLHINSLELGDSAVYFCASSQDVAGSYGYTFGSGTRLTVV.